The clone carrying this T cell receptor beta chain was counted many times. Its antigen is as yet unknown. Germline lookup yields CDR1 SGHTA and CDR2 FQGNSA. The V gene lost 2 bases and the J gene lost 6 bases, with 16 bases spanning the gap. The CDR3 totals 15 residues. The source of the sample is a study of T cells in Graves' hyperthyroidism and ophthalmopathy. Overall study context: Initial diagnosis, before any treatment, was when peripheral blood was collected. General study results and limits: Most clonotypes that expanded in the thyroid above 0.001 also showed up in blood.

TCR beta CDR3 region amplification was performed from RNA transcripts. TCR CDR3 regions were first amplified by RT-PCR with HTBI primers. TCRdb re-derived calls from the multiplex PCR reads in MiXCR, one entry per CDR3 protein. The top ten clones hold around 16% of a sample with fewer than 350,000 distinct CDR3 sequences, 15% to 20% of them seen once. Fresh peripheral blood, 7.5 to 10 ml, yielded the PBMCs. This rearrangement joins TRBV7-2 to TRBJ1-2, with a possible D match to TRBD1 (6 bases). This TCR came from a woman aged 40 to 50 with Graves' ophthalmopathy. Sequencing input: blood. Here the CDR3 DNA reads TGTGCCAGCAGCTTAAACTACAGGGCGGTGGATGGCTACACCTTC. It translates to CASSLNYRAVDGYTF. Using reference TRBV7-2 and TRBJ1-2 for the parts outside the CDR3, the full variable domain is GAGVSQSPSNKVTEKGKDVELRCDPISGHTALYWYRQSLGQGLEFLIYFQGNSAPDKSGLPSDRFSAERTGGSVSTLTIQRTQQEDSAVYLCASSLNYRAVDGYTFGSGTRLTVV.